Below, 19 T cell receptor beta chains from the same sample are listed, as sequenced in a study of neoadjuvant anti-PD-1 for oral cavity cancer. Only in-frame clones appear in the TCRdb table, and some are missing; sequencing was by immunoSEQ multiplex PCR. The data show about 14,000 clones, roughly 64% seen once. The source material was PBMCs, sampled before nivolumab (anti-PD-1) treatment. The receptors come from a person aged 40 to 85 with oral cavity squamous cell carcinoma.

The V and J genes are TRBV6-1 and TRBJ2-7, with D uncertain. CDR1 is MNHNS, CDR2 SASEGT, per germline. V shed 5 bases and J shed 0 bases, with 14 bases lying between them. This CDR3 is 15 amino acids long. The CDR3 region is CASSPQSRGSYEQYF. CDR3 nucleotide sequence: TGTGCCAGCAGTCCGCAGAGCCGCGGCTCCTACGAGCAGTACTTC.

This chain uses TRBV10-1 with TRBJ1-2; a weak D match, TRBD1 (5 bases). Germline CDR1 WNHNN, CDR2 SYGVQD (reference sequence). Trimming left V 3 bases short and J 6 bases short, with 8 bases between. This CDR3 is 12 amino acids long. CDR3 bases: TGCGCCAGCAGTGACGCGGGGGATGGCTACACCTTC. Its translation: CASSDAGDGYTF.

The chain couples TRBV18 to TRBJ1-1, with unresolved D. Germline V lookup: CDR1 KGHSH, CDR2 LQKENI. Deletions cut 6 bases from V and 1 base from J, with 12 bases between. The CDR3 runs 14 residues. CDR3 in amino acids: CASSSSRGNTEAFF. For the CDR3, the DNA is TGTGCCAGCTCGTCCTCACGGGGGAACACTGAAGCTTTCTTT.

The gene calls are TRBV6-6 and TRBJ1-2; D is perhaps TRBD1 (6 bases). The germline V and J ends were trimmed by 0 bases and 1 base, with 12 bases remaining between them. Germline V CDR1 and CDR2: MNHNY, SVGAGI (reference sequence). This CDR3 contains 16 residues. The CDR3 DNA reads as TGTGCCAGCAGTTACTCGAGATTGGACAGTAACTATGGCTACACCTTC. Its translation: CASSYSRLDSNYGYTF.

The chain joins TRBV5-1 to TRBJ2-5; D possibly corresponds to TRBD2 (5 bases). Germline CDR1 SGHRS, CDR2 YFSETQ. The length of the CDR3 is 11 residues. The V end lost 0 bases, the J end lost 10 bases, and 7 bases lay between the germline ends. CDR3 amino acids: CASSLERDQYF. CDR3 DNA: TGCGCCAGCAGCTTGGAACGGGACCAGTACTTC. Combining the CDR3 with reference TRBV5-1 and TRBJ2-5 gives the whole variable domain KAGVTQTPRYLIKTRGQQVTLSCSPISGHRSVSWYQQTPGQGLQFLFEYFSETQRNKGNFPGRFSGRQFSNSRSEMNVSTLELGDSALYLCASSLERDQYFGPGTRLLVL.

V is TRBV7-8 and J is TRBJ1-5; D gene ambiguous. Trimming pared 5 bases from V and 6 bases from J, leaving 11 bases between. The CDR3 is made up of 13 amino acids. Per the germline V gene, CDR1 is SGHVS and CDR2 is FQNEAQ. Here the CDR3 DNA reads TGTGCCAGCAGCCCTATTCCTCGTCAGCCCCAGCATTTT. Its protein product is CASSPIPRQPQHF.

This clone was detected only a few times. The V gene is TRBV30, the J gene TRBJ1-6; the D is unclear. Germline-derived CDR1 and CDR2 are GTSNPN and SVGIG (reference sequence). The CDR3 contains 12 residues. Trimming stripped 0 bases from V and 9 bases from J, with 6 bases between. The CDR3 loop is CAWSVRGSPLHF. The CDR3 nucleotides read TGTGCCTGGAGTGTACGCGGTTCACCCCTCCACTTT.

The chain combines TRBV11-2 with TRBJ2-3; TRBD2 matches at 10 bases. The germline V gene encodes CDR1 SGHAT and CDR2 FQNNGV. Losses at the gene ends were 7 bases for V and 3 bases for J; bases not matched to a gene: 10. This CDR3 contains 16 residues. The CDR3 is CASTRGAGGPTDTQYF. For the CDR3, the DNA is TGTGCCAGCACCCGAGGAGCGGGAGGGCCAACAGATACGCAGTATTTT.

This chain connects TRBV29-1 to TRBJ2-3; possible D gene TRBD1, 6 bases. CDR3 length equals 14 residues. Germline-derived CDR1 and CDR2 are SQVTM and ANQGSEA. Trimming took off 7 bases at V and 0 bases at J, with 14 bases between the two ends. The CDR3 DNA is TGCAGCGCCCGCACAGGGCTTAGCACAGATACGCAGTATTTT. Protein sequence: CSARTGLSTDTQYF.

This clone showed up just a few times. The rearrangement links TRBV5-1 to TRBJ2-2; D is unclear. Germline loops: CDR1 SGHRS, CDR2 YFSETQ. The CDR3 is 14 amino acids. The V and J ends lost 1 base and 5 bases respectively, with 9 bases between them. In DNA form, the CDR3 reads TGCGCCAGCAGCTTGAAGTTCGGAACCGGGGAGCTGTTTTTT. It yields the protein CASSLKFGTGELFF.

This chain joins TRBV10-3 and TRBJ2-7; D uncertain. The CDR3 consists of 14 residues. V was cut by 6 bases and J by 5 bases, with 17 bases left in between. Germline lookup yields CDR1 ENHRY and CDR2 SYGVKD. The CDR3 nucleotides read TGTGCCATCAGAGAAGCTGTAGGTAGCCACGAGCAGTACTTC. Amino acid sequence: CAIREAVGSHEQYF.

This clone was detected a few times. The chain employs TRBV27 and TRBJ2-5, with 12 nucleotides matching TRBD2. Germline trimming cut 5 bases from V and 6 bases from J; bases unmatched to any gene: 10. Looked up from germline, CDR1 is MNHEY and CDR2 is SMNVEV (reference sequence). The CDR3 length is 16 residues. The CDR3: CASSNLLAGGEKTQYF. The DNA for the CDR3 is TGTGCCAGCAGTAACCTACTAGCGGGAGGCGAGAAGACCCAGTACTTC.

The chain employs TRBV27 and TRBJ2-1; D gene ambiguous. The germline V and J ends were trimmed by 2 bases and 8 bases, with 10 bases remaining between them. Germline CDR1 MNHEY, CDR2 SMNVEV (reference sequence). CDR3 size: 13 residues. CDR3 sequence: CASSLLEHYEQFF. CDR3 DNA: TGTGCCAGCAGTTTACTAGAACATTATGAGCAGTTCTTC.

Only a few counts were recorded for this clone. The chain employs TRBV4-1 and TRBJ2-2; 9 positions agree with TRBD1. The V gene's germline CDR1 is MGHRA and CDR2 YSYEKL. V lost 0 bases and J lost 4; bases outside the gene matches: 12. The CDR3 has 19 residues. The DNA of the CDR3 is TGCGCCAGCAGCCAAGATAAGTTTGGAGCACAGGGGGCCACCGGGGAGCTGTTTTTT. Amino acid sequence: CASSQDKFGAQGATGELFF.

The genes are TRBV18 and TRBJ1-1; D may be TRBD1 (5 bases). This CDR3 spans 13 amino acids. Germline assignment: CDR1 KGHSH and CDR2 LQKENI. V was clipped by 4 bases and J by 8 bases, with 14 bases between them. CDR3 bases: TGTGCCAGCTCACGGGACCCGGCGGGGGAAGCTTTCTTT. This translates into CASSRDPAGEAFF.

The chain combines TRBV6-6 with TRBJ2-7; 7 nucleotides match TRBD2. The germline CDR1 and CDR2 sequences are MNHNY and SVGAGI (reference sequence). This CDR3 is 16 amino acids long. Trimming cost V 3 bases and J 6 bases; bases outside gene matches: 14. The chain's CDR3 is CASSYTPSGVRIEQYF. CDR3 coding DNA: TGTGCCAGCAGTTATACCCCTAGCGGAGTGAGAATCGAGCAGTACTTC.

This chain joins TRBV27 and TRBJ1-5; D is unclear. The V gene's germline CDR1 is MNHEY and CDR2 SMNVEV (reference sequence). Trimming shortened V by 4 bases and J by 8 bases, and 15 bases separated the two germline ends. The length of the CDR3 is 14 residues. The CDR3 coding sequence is TGTGCCAGCAGTTCCCTCGGGCCTGAGGAGCCCCAGCATTTT. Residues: CASSSLGPEEPQHF.

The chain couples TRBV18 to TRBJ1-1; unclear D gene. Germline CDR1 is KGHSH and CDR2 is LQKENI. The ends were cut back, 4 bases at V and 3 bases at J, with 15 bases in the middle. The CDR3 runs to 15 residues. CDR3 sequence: CASSLAHGGDTEAFF. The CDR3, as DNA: TGTGCCAGCTCACTAGCACACGGAGGTGACACTGAAGCTTTCTTT.

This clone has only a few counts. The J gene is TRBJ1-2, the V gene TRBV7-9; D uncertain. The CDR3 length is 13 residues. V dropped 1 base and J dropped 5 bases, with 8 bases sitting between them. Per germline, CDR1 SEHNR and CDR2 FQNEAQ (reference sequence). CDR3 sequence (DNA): TGTGCCAGCAGCTTAGGGACCGTTTATGGCTACACCTTC. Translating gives CASSLGTVYGYTF.